The clone carrying this TCR beta chain counts as medium-sized. The antigen remains undetermined. 60 Vbeta and 13 Jbeta primers were used in PCR. How the authors handled the data: An analysis performed later counted roughly 80 million unique TCR beta chains (roughly 10 million of them shared). Sequencing used immunoSEQ multiplex PCR; TCRdb keeps in-frame clones, though not all of them. The V and J calls and clone size are taken from that table; D and trimming were inferred from the DNA. The sample has roughly 100,000 clones, less than 85% seen once. Trimming removed 7 bases from V and 5 bases from J; junction bases left unmatched: 19. The CDR3 is made up of 17 amino acids. Per the germline V gene, CDR1 is ENHRY and CDR2 is SYGVKD. The sample originates from a study of cytomegalovirus exposure and HLA in healthy donors. Study results and caveats: Other equally common chains were less clonally expanded than HLA-associated TCR beta chains, a later analysis showed. Reportedly, HLA-A and HLA-B alleles of most subjects were accurately predicted from TCR beta.

V is TRBV10-3 and J is TRBJ1-2; TRBD1 aligns across 7 bases. The source material was PBMCs. This clonotype was obtained from a man in his forties or fifties in good health and CMV-seropositive. The CDR3 DNA sequence: TGTGCCATCAATCCAACTGGAACCGGGACAGCGTCGTATGGCTACACCTTC. This translates into CAINPTGTGTASYGYTF.